This TCR beta chain appears in the sequencing data of a study of T cell repertoires in cytomegalovirus infection. Study-level findings and limits: HLA-C-restricted CMV clonotypes gave the most frequent clonotype in two of eight donors.

V gave up 5 bases and J gave up 7 bases; unmatched junction bases: 17. Germline V CDR1 and CDR2: SGHVS, FNYEAQ. The CDR3 extends over 17 amino acids. As to this clonotype: Its antigen is undetermined. A much larger clone is a single base away; this may be a read error.

TCRdb itself ran the reads through MiXCR, one entry per CDR3 protein. The data show approximately 300,000 distinct CDR3 sequences, with around 25% seen just once and 13% held by the top ten. The chain couples TRBV7-6 to TRBJ2-7; 10 positions match TRBD2. The specimen comprised cultured PBMCs, sampled from culture after CMV antigen stimulation. The sequence was obtained from a human donor in good health (CMV status not recorded). Some clones in this sample may be carry-over from other donors' samples. The CDR3 protein is CASSVRGLAGAFGEQYF. The CDR3 DNA reads as TGTGCCAGCAGCGTAAGGGGGCTAGCGGGAGCTTTCGGGGAGCAGTACTTC.